This TCR beta chain was recorded in a study of blood T cell repertoires in COVID-19. Across the study: Samples of COVID-19 (acute and convalescent) were obtained from the United States, Italy and Spain. Nucleic acid was either cDNA or gDNA, and it came from T cells, B-cell-depleted T cells, or PBMCs.

The CDR3 is made up of 13 amino acids. V lost 5 bases, J lost 2 bases, and 7 bases lay in between. The germline gives CDR1 SEHNR, CDR2 FQNEAQ (reference sequence). This clone was seen a few times. Methods used by the authors: The assay estimated nucleated cells by amplifying reference gene primers. The data were produced by immunoSEQ multiplex PCR, yet TCRdb's version contains in-frame clones alone and is incomplete. The DNA gave D and trimming, while V, J and clone size come from that table. The sample consists of 90,000 to 120,000 clones, about 75% of them appearing once. This rearrangement joins TRBV7-9 to TRBJ2-1; D is ambiguous. The specimen was peripheral blood. This receptor was identified in a man of 80 years or more with acute or convalescent COVID-19. The CDR3 bases are TGTGCCAGCAGCCTTAGCACCTACAATGAGCAGTTCTTC. It translates to CASSLSTYNEQFF.